This T cell receptor beta chain derives from a study of blood T cell repertoires in COVID-19. Study-level background: Sites across the United States, Italy and Spain contributed samples from acute and convalescent COVID-19. PBMCs, B-cell-depleted T cells, or T cells provided the cDNA or gDNA that made up the material.

Per the germline V gene, CDR1 is MDHEN and CDR2 is SYDVKM. The ends were cut back, 1 base at V and 0 bases at J, with 10 bases in the middle. This CDR3 has 16 residues. Original data processing: Nucleated cell number was recorded as an estimate derived from reference gene primer amplification. Profiling relied on immunoSEQ multiplex PCR, and the TCRdb table lists in-frame clones only, not all of them. Clonal size and the V and J genes are those of that table, whereas D and trimming came from the DNA. The data show approximately 150,000 clones, about 83% seen once. The J gene is TRBJ1-5, the V gene TRBV28; no definite D call. This clonotype was sampled from a man aged 45-65 years with acute or convalescent COVID-19. Input material: peripheral blood. This chain's CDR3 is CASSLSSGSSNQPQHF. Written as DNA, the CDR3 is TGTGCCAGCAGTTTATCTTCCGGTTCTAGCAATCAGCCCCAGCATTTT.